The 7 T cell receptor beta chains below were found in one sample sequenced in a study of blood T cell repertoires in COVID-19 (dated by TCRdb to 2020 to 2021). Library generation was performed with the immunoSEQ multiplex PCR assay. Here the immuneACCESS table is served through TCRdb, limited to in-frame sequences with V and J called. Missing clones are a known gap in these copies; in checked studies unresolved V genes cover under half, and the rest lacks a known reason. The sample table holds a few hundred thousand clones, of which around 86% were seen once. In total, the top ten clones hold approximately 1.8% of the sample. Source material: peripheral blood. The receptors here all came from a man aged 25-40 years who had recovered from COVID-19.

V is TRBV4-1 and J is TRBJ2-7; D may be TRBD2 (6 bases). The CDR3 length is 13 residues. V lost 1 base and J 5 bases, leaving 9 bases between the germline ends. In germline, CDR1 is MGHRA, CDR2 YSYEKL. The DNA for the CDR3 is TGCGCCAGCAGCCAAGTGGAGGGAAACGAGCAGTACTTC. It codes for CASSQVEGNEQYF.

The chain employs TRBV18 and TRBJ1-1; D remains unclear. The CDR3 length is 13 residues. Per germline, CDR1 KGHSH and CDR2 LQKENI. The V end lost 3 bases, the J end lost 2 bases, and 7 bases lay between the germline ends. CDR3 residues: CASSPYINTEAFF. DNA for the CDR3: TGTGCCAGCTCACCGTACATCAACACTGAAGCTTTCTTT.

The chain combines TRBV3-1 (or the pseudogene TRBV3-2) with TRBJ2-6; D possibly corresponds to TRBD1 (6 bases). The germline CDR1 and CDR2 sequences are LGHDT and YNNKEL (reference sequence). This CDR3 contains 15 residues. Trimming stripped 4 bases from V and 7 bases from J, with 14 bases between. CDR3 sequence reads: CASSLPTGSANVLTF. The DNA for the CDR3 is TGTGCCAGCAGCCTTCCTACAGGGTCAGCCAACGTCCTGACTTTC.

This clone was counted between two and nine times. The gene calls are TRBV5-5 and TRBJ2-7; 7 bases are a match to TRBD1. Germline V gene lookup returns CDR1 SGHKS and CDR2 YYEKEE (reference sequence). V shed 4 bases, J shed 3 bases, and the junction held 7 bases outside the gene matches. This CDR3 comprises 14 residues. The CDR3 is CASSLARQGYEQYF. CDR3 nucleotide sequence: TGTGCCAGCAGCCTCGCCAGACAGGGCTACGAGCAGTACTTC. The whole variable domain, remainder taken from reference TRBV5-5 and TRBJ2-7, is DAGVTQSPTHLIKTRGQQVTLRCSPISGHKSVSWYQQVLGQGPQFIFQYYEKEERGRGNFPDRFSARQFPNYSSELNVNALLLGDSALYLCASSLARQGYEQYFGPGTRLTVT.

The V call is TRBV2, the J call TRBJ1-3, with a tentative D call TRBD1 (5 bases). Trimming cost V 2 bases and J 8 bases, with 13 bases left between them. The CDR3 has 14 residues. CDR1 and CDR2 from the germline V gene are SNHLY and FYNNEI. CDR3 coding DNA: TGTGCCAGCAGTGAAAGGGGTCCGGGTGACACCATATATTTT. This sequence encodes CASSERGPGDTIYF.

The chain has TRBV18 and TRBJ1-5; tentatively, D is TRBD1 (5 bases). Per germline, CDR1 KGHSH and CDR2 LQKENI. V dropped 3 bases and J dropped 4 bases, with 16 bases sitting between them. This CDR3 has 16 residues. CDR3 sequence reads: CASSPYQQTENQPQHF. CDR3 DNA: TGTGCCAGCTCACCCTACCAGCAGACAGAGAATCAGCCCCAGCATTTT.

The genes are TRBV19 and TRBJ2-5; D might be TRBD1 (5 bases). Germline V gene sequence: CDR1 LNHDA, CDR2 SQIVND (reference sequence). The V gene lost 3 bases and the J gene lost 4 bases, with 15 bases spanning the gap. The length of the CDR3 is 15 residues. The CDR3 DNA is TGTGCCAGTAGTATCGCGTCCCTAAGGGGAGAGACCCAGTACTTC. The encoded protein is CASSIASLRGETQYF.